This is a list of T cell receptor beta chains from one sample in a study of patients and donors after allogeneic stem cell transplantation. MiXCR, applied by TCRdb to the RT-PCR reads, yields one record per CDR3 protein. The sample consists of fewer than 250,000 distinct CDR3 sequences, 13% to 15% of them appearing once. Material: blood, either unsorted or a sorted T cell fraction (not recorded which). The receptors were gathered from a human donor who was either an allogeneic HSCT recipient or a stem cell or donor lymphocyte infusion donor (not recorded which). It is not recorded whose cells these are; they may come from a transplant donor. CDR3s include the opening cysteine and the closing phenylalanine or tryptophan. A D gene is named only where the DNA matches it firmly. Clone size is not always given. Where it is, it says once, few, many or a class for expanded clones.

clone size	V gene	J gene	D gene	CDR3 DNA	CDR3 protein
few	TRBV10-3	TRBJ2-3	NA	TGTGCCATCAGTACAACTAGATCCCCGCAGTATTTT	CAISTTRSPQYF
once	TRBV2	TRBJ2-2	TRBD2	TGTGCCAGCAGTGAGCCTAGCGGGAGGATCGGGGAGCTGTTTTTT	CASSEPSGRIGELFF
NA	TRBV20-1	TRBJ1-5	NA	TGCAGTGCTAGAGATACCACCTTCTCGGGGACGGGCAATCAGCCCCAGCATTTT	CSARDTTFSGTGNQPQHF
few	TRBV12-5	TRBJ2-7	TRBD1	TGTGCTAGTGGTTTGCTCGCGGGACAGGACTCCTACGAGCAGTACTTC	CASGLLAGQDSYEQYF
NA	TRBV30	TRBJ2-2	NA	TGTGCCTGGAGGCCTTACTTCACCGGGGAGCTGTTTTTT	CAWRPYFTGELFF
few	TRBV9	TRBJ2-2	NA	TGTGCCAGCAGCGCCCTGGCGTTACGGACCGGGGAGCTGTTTTTT	CASSALALRTGELFF
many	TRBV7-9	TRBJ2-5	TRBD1	TGTGCCAGCAGCTTCTTACTCGGACAGGGGAAGGAGACCCAGTACTTC	CASSFLLGQGKETQYF
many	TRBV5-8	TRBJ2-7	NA	TGTGCCAGCAGCTTGGAGGGGGACGAGCAGTACTTC	CASSLEGDEQYF
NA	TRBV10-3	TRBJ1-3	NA	TGTGCCATCTTCGGGGGTTCCGGAAACACCATATATTTT	CAIFGGSGNTIYF
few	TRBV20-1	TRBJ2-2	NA	TGCAGTGCTAGGAAGGGGAATACCGGGGAGCTGTTTTTT	CSARKGNTGELFF
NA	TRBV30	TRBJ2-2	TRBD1	TGTGCCTGGAGGACAGGGGCCGTCGGGGAGCTGTTTTTT	CAWRTGAVGELFF
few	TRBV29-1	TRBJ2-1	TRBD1	TGCAGCGTTGAAATATATAGGGGGCCGGGGAATGAGCAGTTCTTC	CSVEIYRGPGNEQFF
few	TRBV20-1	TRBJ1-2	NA	TGCAGTGCTTCCATTTCCTATGGCTACACCTTC	CSASISYGYTF
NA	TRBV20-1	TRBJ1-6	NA	TGCAGCCAAGAGGGGCAGAATAATTCACCCCTCCACTTT	CSQEGQNNSPLHF